Sequencing of this T cell receptor (beta chain) was carried out in a study of kidney transplant recipient with SARS-CoV-2 infection. In this sample, this clonotype turned up many times. A single record per CDR3 protein comes from TCRdb applying MiXCR to the reads. The sample lists 200,000 to 300,000 distinct CDR3 sequences; 29% were seen once. The germline V and J ends were trimmed by 7 bases and 4 bases, with 23 bases remaining between them. The CDR3 totals 16 residues. The source is a young adult male patient who had COVID-19 and was a kidney transplant recipient. Some T cells may have come from the graft donor. The chain joins TRBV5-3 to TRBJ1-2; D uncertain. TRBV5-3 is sorted into the ORF group, with uncertain function. The sequencing used a blood sample, collected at baseline and on day 111 from a kidney transplant recipient. CDR3 in amino acids: CARDCGVVRKTYGYTF. DNA of the CDR3: TGTGCCAGAGATTGTGGAGTGGTGAGAAAGACCTATGGCTACACCTTC.